These 5 T cell receptor beta chains share one sample of origin, sequenced in a study of T cells in Graves' hyperthyroidism and ophthalmopathy. Amplification yielded TCR beta CDR3 regions, with RNA transcripts as the source. Primed by the HTBI set, a first-round RT-PCR was run on the TCR CDR3. One entry per CDR3 protein results from TCRdb running MiXCR on the multiplex PCR reads. Seen here are around 250,000 distinct CDR3 sequences, more than 12% observed once, and the top ten hold 13%. Sequencing was carried out using blood. These receptors came from a woman in her forties with Graves' hyperthyroidism that later progressed to Graves' ophthalmopathy.

V is TRBV18 and J is TRBJ2-3, with D perhaps TRBD1 (6 bases). Germline assignment: CDR1 KGHSH and CDR2 LQKENI. V lost 1 base, J lost 1 base, and 6 bases lay in between. This CDR3 region has 14 residues. CDR3 in DNA: TGTGCCAGCTCACCACGACAGGGCACAGATACGCAGTATTTT. Translated, it gives CASSPRQGTDTQYF.

The sample holds a few counts of this clonotype. V and J are TRBV28 and TRBJ1-6; no definite D call. Trimming left V 1 base short and J 9 bases short, with 16 bases between. The CDR3 spans 16 residues. The germline CDR1 and CDR2 sequences are MDHEN and SYDVKM. The CDR3 bases are TGTGCCAGCAGTTTATACACTTCATTCAGCCGTTCACCCCTCCACTTT. Protein product: CASSLYTSFSRSPLHF.

This clonotype occurred a few times. Being one base from a much bigger clone, this may be a read error. The chain couples TRBV6-5 to TRBJ1-2; D is uncertain. The V gene's germline CDR1 is MNHEY and CDR2 SVGAGI. The CDR3 has 12 residues. Trimming removed 10 bases from V and 6 bases from J, with 15 bases in between. DNA of the CDR3: TGTGCCAACATAGAGGAGCAGCATGGCTACACCTTC. It codes for CANIEEQHGYTF.

This clonotype was seen at least ten times. The CDR3 reads CASSPGTVFSYEQYF. DNA for the CDR3: TGTGCCAGCAGCCCCGGGACGGTCTTCTCCTACGAGCAGTACTTC. The rearrangement uses TRBV11-2 and TRBJ2-7; either TRBD1 or TRBD2 may fit D (5 bases each). This CDR3 has 15 amino acids. From germline, CDR1 is SGHAT and CDR2 FQNNGV. The V and J ends lost 5 bases and 0 bases respectively, with 14 bases between them.

At least ten counts were recorded for this clonotype. The J gene is TRBJ1-3, the V gene TRBV20-1, with TRBD1 identical over 10 bases. The CDR3 contains 14 residues. CDR1 and CDR2 (germline): DFQATT, SNEGSKA (reference sequence). The junction had 2 bases not matched to a gene; V was cut back by 3 bases and J by 3 bases. This CDR3 reads CSARGDRGGNTIYF. The CDR3 DNA sequence: TGCAGTGCTAGGGGGGACAGGGGTGGAAACACCATATATTTT.